This entry concerns a single TCR beta chain. Germline CDR1 SGHRS, CDR2 YFSETQ. V gave up 5 bases and J gave up 4 bases; unmatched junction bases: 4. There are 13 residues in the CDR3. Profiling relied on immunoSEQ multiplex PCR, and the TCRdb table lists in-frame clones only, not all of them. Of about 84,000 clones in the sample, 80% to 90% were seen once. This sample was included in a study of blood T cell repertoires in COVID-19. The chain couples TRBV5-1 to TRBJ1-2; TRBD1 matches 8 bases. The source of this sequence is a man at least 80 years old with active or convalescent COVID-19. Sequencing was carried out using peripheral blood. The DNA for the CDR3 is TGCGCCAGCAGGCTACAGGGGGGCTATGGCTACACCTTC. Its translation is CASRLQGGYGYTF.